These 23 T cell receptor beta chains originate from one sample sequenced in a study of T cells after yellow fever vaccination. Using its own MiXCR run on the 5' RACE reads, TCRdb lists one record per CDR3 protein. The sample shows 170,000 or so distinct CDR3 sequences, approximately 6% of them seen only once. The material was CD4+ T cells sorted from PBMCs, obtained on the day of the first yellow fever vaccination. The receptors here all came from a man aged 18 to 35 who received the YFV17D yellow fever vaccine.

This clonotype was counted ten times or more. CDR3: CSLTPDGDTQYF. The CDR3, as DNA: TGCAGTCTCACCCCGGATGGAGATACGCAGTATTTT. The rearrangement joins TRBV20-1 to TRBJ2-3; D gene uncertain. This CDR3 is 12 amino acids long. V dropped 8 bases and J dropped 5 bases, with 14 bases sitting between them. Germline CDR1 is DFQATT and CDR2 is SNEGSKA (reference sequence).

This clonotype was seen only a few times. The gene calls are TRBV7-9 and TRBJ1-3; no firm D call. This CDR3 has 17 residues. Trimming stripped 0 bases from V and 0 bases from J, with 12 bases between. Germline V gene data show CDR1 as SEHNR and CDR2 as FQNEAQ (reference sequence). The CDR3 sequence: CASSLAGFILSGNTIYF. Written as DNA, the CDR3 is TGTGCCAGCAGCTTAGCGGGGTTTATACTCTCTGGAAACACCATATATTTT. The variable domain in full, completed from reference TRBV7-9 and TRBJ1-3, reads DTGVSQNPRHKITKRGQNVTFRCDPISEHNRLYWYRQTLGQGPEFLTYFQNEAQLEKSRLLSDRFSAERPKGSFSTLEIQRTEQGDSAMYLCASSLAGFILSGNTIYFGEGSWLTVV.

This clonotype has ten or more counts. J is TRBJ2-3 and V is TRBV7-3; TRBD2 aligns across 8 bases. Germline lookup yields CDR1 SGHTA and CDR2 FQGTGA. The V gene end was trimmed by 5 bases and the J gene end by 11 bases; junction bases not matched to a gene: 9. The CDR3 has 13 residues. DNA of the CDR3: TGTGCCAGCAGCCCCCGCCGGGGGGGGGGGCAGTATTTT. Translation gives CASSPRRGGGQYF.

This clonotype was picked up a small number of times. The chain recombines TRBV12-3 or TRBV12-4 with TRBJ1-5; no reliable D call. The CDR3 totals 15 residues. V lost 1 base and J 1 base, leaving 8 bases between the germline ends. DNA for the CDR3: TGTGCCAGCAGTTTAGGCACGCGAAGCAATCAGCCCCAGCATTTT. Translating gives CASSLGTRSNQPQHF.

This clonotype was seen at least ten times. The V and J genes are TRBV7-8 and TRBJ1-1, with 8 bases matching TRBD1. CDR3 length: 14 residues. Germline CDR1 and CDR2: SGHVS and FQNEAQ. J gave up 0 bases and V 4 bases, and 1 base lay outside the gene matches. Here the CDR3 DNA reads TGTGCCAGCAGCTCGGGACAGGTGAACACTGAAGCTTTCTTT. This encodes CASSSGQVNTEAFF. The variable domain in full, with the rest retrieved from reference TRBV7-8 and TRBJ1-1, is GAGVSQSPRYKVAKRGQDVALRCDPISGHVSLFWYQQALGQGPEFLTYFQNEAQLDKSGLPSDRFFAERPEGSVSTLKIQRTQQEDSAVYLCASSSGQVNTEAFFGQGTRLTVV.

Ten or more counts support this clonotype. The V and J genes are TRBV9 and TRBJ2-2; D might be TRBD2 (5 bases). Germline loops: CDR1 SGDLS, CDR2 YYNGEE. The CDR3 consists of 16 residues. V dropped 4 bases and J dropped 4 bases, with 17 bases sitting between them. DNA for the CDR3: TGTGCCAGCAGCCCCCGCGCGGGTGCGGGCACCGGGGAGCTGTTTTTT. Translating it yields CASSPRAGAGTGELFF.

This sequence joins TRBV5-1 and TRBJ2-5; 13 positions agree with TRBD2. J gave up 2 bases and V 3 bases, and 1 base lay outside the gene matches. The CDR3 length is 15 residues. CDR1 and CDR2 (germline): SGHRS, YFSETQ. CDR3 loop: CASSWTSGGQETQYF. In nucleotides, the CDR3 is TGCGCCAGCAGCTGGACTAGCGGGGGACAAGAGACCCAGTACTTC.

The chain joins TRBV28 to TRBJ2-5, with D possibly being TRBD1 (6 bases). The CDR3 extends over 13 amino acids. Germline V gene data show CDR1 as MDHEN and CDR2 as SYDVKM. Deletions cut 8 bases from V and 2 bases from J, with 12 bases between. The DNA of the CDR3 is TGTGCCAGCCTCCGGGACACTCAAGAGACCCAGTACTTC. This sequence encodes CASLRDTQETQYF.

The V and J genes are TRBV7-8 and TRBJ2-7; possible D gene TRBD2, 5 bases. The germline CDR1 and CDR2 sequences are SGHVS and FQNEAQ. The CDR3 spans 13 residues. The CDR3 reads CASSVAYTYEQYV. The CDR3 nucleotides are TGTGCCAGCAGCGTAGCGTACACTTACGAGCAGTACGTC.

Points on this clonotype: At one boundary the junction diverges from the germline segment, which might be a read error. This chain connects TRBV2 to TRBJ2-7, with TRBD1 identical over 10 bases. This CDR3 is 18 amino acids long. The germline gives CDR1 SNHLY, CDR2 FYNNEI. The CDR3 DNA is TGTGCCTGCAGTCCAGAGGGGGTCGGGACAGGGGCCTCCTACGAGCAGTACTTC. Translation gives CACSPEGVGTGASYEQYF. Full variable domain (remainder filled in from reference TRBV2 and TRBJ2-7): EPEVTQTPSHQVTQMGQEVILRCVPISNHLYFYWYRQILGQKVEFLVSFYNNEISEKSEIFDDQFSVERPDGSNFTLKIRSTKLEDSAMYFCACSPEGVGTGASYEQYFGPGTRLTVT.

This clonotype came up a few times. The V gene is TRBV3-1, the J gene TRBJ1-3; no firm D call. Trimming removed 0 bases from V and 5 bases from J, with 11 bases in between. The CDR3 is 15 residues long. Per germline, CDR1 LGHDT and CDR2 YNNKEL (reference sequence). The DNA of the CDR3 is TGTGCCAGCAGCCAAGACGCGGACCTGAGAAACACCATATATTTT. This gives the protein CASSQDADLRNTIYF.

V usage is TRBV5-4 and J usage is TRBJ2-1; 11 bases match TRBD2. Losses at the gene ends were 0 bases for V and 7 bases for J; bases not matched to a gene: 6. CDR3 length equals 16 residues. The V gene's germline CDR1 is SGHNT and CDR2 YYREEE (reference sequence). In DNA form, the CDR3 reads TGTGCCAGCAGCTTGGCCGGGCTAGCGGGGGGAAATGAGCAGTTCTTC. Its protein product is CASSLAGLAGGNEQFF.

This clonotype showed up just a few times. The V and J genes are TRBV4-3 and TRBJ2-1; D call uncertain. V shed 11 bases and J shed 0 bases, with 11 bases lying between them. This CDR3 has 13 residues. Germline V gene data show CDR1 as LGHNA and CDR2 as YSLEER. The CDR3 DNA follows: TGCGCCTCCTCGGAAGGCTCCTACAATGAGCAGTTCTTC. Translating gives CASSEGSYNEQFF.

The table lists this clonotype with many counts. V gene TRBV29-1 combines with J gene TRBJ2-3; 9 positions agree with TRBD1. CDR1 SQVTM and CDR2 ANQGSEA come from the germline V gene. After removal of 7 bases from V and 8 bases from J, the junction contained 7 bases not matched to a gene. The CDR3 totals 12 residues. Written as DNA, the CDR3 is TGCAGCGGAAGACAGGGGGAGGGTACGCAGTATTTT. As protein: CSGRQGEGTQYF.

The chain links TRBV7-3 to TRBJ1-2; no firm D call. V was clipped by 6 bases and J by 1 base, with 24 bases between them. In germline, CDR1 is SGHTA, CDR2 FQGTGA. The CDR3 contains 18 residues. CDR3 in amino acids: CASRFEEASRGFNYGYTF. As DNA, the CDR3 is TGTGCCAGCAGGTTCGAAGAGGCTAGTCGGGGATTTAACTATGGCTACACCTTC. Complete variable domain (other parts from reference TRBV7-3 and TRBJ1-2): GAGVSQTPSNKVTEKGKYVELRCDPISGHTALYWYRQSLGQGPEFLIYFQGTGAADDSGLPNDRFFAVRPEGSVSTLKIQRTERGDSAVYLCASRFEEASRGFNYGYTFGSGTRLTVV.

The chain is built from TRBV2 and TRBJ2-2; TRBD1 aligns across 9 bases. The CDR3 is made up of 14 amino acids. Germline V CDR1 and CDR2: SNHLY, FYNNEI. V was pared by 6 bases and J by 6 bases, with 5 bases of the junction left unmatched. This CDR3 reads CASRGTGPPGELFF. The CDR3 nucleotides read TGTGCCAGCAGGGGGACAGGGCCTCCCGGGGAGCTGTTTTTT.

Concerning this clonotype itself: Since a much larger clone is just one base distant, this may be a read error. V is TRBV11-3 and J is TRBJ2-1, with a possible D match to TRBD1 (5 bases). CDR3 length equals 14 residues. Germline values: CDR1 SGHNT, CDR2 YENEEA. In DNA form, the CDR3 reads TGTGCCAGCAGTCTAAGGGGCAACTTCAATGAGCAGTCCTTC. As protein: CASSLRGNFNEQSF. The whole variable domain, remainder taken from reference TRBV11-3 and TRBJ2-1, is EAGVVQSPRYKIIEKKQPVAFWCNPISGHNTLYWYLQNLGQGPELLIRYENEEAVDDSQLPKDRFSAERLKGVDSTLKIQPAELGDSAVYLCASSLRGNFNEQSFGPGTRLTVL.

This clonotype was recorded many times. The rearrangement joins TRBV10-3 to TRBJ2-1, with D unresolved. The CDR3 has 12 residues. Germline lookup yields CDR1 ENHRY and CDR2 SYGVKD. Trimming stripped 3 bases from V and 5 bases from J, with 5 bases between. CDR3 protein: CAISDPDNEQFF. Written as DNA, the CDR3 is TGTGCCATCAGTGACCCGGACAATGAGCAGTTCTTC.

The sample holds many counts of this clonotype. DNA of the CDR3: TGTGCCAGCAGCTACAGGGGGAGGAATTCACCCCTCCACTTT. This gives the protein CASSYRGRNSPLHF. This chain links TRBV27 with TRBJ1-6; TRBD1 agrees at 8 bases. V lost 6 bases and J lost 7; bases outside the gene matches: 5. Germline CDR1 and CDR2: MNHEY and SMNVEV (reference sequence). The CDR3 is 14 amino acids.

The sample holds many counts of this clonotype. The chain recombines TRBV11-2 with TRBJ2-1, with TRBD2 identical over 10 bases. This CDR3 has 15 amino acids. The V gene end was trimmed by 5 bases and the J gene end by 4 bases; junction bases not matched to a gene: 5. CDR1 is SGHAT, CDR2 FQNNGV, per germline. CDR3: CASSVGSGRYNEQFF. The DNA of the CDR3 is TGTGCCAGCAGCGTGGGTAGCGGGAGGTACAATGAGCAGTTCTTC. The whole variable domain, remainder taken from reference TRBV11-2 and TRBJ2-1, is EAGVAQSPRYKIIEKRQSVAFWCNPISGHATLYWYQQILGQGPKLLIQFQNNGVVDDSQLPKDRFSAERLKGVDSTLKIQPAKLEDSAVYLCASSVGSGRYNEQFFGPGTRLTVL.

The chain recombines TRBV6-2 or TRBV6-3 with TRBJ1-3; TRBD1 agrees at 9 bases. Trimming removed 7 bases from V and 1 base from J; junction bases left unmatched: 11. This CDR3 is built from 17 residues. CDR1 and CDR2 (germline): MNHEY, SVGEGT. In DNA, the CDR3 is TGTGCCAGCACCTCCACCGGGACAGGGATTTCTGGAAACACCATATATTTT. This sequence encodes CASTSTGTGISGNTIYF.

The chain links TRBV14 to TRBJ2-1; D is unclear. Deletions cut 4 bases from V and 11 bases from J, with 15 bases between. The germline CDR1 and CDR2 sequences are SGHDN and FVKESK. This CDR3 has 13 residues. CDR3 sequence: CASSPNGQEKQFF. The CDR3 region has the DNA TGTGCCAGCAGCCCAAACGGGCAGGAAAAGCAGTTCTTC.

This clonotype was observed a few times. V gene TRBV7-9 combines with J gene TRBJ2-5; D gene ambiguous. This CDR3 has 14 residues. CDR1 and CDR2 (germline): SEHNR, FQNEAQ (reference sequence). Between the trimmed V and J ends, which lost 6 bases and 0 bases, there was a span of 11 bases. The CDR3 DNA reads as TGTGCCAGCAGAGGTTGGCAGAACCAAGAGACCCAGTACTTC. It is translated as CASRGWQNQETQYF.